The 12 T cell receptor beta chains listed next were all sequenced from one sample in a study of T cell repertoires in ileal Crohn's disease. Time point meaning: inflamed ileum from the surgical specimen. Some clones are missing from TCRdb's copy, which holds only in-frame ones; the method was immunoSEQ multiplex PCR. The repertoire has around 15,000 clones, roughly 90% of them found once; the top ten carry 6.5% to 7.5%. Sequenced input: ileal tissue. These receptors were collected from an adult with Crohn's disease.

The chain recombines TRBV30 with TRBJ2-2; D may be TRBD1 or TRBD2 (6 bases each). The V gene's germline CDR1 is GTSNPN and CDR2 SVGIG (reference sequence). Deletions cut 4 bases from V and 5 bases from J, with 11 bases between. The CDR3 consists of 13 residues. The chain's CDR3 is CAWKRGGTGELFF. In DNA, the CDR3 is TGTGCCTGGAAGAGAGGGGGGACCGGGGAGCTGTTTTTT.

CDR3 in DNA: TGTGCCAGCAGCGCCCAGGCGCAGAACACTGAAGCTTTCTTT. It yields the protein CASSAQAQNTEAFF. The V call is TRBV7-9, the J call TRBJ1-1; D is ambiguous. Trimming removed 5 bases at V and 1 base at J, with 11 bases between. The length of the CDR3 is 14 residues. Germline V gene sequence: CDR1 SEHNR, CDR2 FQNEAQ (reference sequence).

The chain has TRBV6-1 and TRBJ1-1; D is unresolved. V lost 4 bases and J 3 bases, leaving 12 bases between the germline ends. Germline V gives CDR1 MNHNS, CDR2 SASEGT. The CDR3 is 14 amino acids. This CDR3 reads CASSGRFWDTEAFF. The CDR3 nucleotides are TGTGCCAGCAGTGGGCGATTTTGGGACACTGAAGCTTTCTTT.

The genes are TRBV11-2 and TRBJ1-6; D is possibly TRBD1 (5 bases). Germline V gene sequence: CDR1 SGHAT, CDR2 FQNNGV. This CDR3 is built from 16 residues. The ends were cut back, 0 bases at V and 2 bases at J, with 8 bases in the middle. CDR3 DNA sequence: TGTGCCAGCAGCTTAGATCAGGGTACCTATAATTCACCCCTCCACTTT. Translated: CASSLDQGTYNSPLHF.

The gene calls are TRBV7-3 and TRBJ2-1; D may be TRBD2 (6 bases). V dropped 1 base and J dropped 5 bases, with 6 bases sitting between them. There are 13 residues in the CDR3. The germline gives CDR1 SGHTA, CDR2 FQGTGA. The CDR3 region has the DNA TGTGCCAGCAGCTTAAGCGGGGACAATGAGCAGTTCTTC. Its protein is CASSLSGDNEQFF.

The CDR3 DNA is TGTGCCAGAAGCTTGGTGGGGGCGCGGAATTCACCCCTCCACTTT. Amino acid sequence: CARSLVGARNSPLHF. The chain has TRBV5-3 and TRBJ1-6; TRBD1 might be the D (6 bases). TRBV5-3 is an ORF, and what it does is uncertain. With 0 bases removed from V and 7 bases from J, the gap between germline ends came to 11 bases. There are 15 residues in the CDR3.

The chain has TRBV2 and TRBJ1-1, with a tentative D call TRBD1 (5 bases). Per the germline V gene, CDR1 is SNHLY and CDR2 is FYNNEI. The CDR3 is 14 residues long. The V and J ends lost 0 bases and 4 bases respectively, with 9 bases between them. This chain's CDR3 is CASSEALRGTEAFF. In nucleotides, the CDR3 is TGTGCCAGCAGTGAAGCGCTGAGGGGCACTGAAGCTTTCTTT.

In this sample, this clone turned up once. The V gene is TRBV5-6, the J gene TRBJ1-2; TRBD1 matches at 9 bases. The junction had 7 bases not matched to a gene; V was cut back by 2 bases and J by 2 bases. CDR1 and CDR2 (germline): SGHDT, YYEEEE. This CDR3 has 16 amino acids. CDR3 loop: CASSFPGTGLNYGYTF. CDR3 in DNA: TGTGCCAGCAGCTTCCCCGGGACAGGGCTCAACTATGGCTACACCTTC.

The genes are TRBV5-6 and TRBJ1-6; a weak D match, TRBD1 (5 bases). CDR3 size: 17 residues. V was cut by 3 bases and J by 6 bases, with 19 bases left in between. CDR1 is SGHDT, CDR2 YYEEEE, per germline. CDR3 sequence reads: CASSYRGAGVFNSPLHF. The CDR3 nucleotides read TGTGCCAGCAGCTACCGCGGGGCGGGGGTCTTTAATTCACCCCTCCACTTT.

The DNA of the CDR3 is TGTGCCAGCAGCGCGGGACACCAGCGGACTGAAGCTTTCTTT. It translates to CASSAGHQRTEAFF. The chain is built from TRBV9 and TRBJ1-1, with D possibly being TRBD1 (6 bases). The V end lost 3 bases, the J end lost 5 bases, and 14 bases lay between the germline ends. The CDR3 spans 14 residues. Looked up from germline, CDR1 is SGDLS and CDR2 is YYNGEE.

This sequence joins TRBV6-6 and TRBJ1-2; no firm D call. The CDR3 consists of 15 residues. Trimming shortened V by 7 bases and J by 0 bases, and 15 bases separated the two germline ends. Germline V CDR1 and CDR2: MNHNY, SVGAGI (reference sequence). The CDR3 is CASIPDSGANYGYTF. As DNA, the CDR3 is TGTGCCAGCATCCCTGACTCCGGCGCTAACTATGGCTACACCTTC.

CDR3 loop: CAIGKTVGNEKLFF. The CDR3 nucleotides are TGTGCCATCGGGAAGACAGTTGGGAATGAAAAACTGTTTTTT. V usage is TRBV10-3 and J usage is TRBJ1-4; maybe TRBD1 (5 bases). Between the trimmed V and J ends, which lost 8 bases and 5 bases, there was a span of 15 bases. The CDR3 totals 14 residues. CDR1 is ENHRY and CDR2 is SYGVKD in the germline V gene.